The TCR beta chain described here comes from a study of CD8 T cells in Susac syndrome. Germline V gene data show CDR1 as DFQATT and CDR2 as SNEGSKA (reference sequence). V was clipped by 2 bases and J by 2 bases; unmatched bases: 5. The CDR3 runs 16 residues. This clonotype was recorded only once. The sequenced target, TCR beta, came from blood CD8+ and CD4+ T cells. Control patients had untreated stable or active relapsing-remitting multiple sclerosis by revised McDonald criteria. The authors reverse transcribed about 0.5 to 1 ug RNA with random hexamers. Amplification of TCR beta CDR3 was carried out by immunoSEQ multiplex PCR, which covered 54 Vbeta and 13 Jbeta segments. TCRdb re-called the immunoSEQ multiplex PCR reads through MiXCR, storing one row per CDR3 protein. The sample records approximately 300,000 distinct CDR3 sequences, roughly 90% being singletons.

The chain carries TRBV20-1 and TRBJ2-3; the match to TRBD2 covers 12 bases. The specimen sequenced was CD8+ T cells from PBMCs. The clonotype comes from a human donor with multiple sclerosis. CDR3 loop: CSARLLAGGTTDTQYF. The CDR3 DNA reads as TGCAGTGCTAGACTCCTAGCGGGAGGGACCACAGATACGCAGTATTTT.